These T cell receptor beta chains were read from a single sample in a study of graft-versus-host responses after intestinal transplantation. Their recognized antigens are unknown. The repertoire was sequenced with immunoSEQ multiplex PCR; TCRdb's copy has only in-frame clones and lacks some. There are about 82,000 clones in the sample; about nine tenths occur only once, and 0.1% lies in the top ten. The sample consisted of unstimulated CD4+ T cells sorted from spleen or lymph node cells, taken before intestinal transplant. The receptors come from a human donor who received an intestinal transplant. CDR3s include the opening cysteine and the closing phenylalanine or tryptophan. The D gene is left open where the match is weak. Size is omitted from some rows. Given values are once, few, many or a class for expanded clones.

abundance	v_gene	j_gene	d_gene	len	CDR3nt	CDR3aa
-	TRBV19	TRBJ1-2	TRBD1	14	TGTGCCAGTAGTATAGAAGCCAGGGGGCACGGCTACACCTTC	CASSIEARGHGYTF
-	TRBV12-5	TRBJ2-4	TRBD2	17	TGTGCTAGTGGTCTCCCCCTAGAGCGGGGAGCCAAAAACATTCAGTACTTC	CASGLPLERGAKNIQYF
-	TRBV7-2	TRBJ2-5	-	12	TGTGCCAGCAGCTCGAGCCAAGAGACCCAGTACTTC	CASSSSQETQYF
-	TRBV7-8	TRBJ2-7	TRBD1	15	TGTGCCAGCACCCAGCAGACAGGGGATACGTACGAGCAGTACTTC	CASTQQTGDTYEQYF
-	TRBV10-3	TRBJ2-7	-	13	TGTGCCATCAGTATACAGACCTCCTACGAGCAGTACTTC	CAISIQTSYEQYF
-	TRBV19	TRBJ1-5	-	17	TGTGCCAGTAGCCCACGGAGCGGACTAACAACCAATCAGCCCCAGCATTTT	CASSPRSGLTTNQPQHF
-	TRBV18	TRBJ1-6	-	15	TGTGCCAGCTCACCAAAATCGGGGGGAACTTCACCCCTCCACTTT	CASSPKSGGTSPLHF
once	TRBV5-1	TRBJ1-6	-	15	TGCGCCAGCAGCTTGGAAGGCAGGGGTGATTCACCCCTCCACTTT	CASSLEGRGDSPLHF
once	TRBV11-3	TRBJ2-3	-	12	TGTGCCAGCAGCCCGGTAGCAGATACGCAGTATTTT	CASSPVADTQYF
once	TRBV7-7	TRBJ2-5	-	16	TGTGCCAGCAGCTTAAATGTAGCGGCAGGGCAAGAGACCCAGTACTTC	CASSLNVAAGQETQYF
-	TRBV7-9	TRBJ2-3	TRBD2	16	TGTGCCAGCAGCCTCTGGAGCGGGGGGGCCCCAGATACGCAGTATTTT	CASSLWSGGAPDTQYF
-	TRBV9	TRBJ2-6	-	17	TGTGCCAGCAGCGTAGTCAGGGCGGGATCTGGGGCCAACGTCCTGACTTTC	CASSVVRAGSGANVLTF
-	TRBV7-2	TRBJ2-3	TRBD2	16	TGTGCCAGCAGCTTAGTTCCAGGGATGGGAGGGGATACGCAGTATTTT	CASSLVPGMGGDTQYF
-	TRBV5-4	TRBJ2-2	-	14	TGTGCCAGCAGCTTGGGAGGGAACACCGGGGAGCTGTTTTTT	CASSLGGNTGELFF
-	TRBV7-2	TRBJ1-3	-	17	TGTGCCAGCAGCTTATACTTTACAGGGTTGGGTGGAAACACCATATATTTT	CASSLYFTGLGGNTIYF
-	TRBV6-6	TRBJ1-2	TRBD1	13	TGTGCCAGCAGAGGCGGGACAGGGGATGGCTACACCTTC	CASRGGTGDGYTF
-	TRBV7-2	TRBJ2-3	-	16	TGTGCCAGCAGCTTAGCGGGGGGGCTTATTACAGATACGCAGTATTTT	CASSLAGGLITDTQYF
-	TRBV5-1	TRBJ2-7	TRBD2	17	TGCGCCAGCAGCTTGTCCTGGACTAGCGGTACCTCCTACGAGCAGTACTTC	CASSLSWTSGTSYEQYF
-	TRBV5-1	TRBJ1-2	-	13	TGCGCCAGCAGCTTGCAGGGGTCATACGGCTACACCTTC	CASSLQGSYGYTF
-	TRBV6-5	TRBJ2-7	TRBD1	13	TGTGCCAGCAGTTTCCGACAGGGCTACGAGCAGTACTTC	CASSFRQGYEQYF
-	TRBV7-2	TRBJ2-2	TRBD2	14	TGTGCCAGCAGCGGGGGGGGGTCTACCGGGGAGCTGTTTTTT	CASSGGGSTGELFF
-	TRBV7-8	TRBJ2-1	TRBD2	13	TGTGCCTCCCTCGGGAGGTGGGGAAATGAGCAGTTCTTC	CASLGRWGNEQFF
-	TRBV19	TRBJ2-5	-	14	TGTGCCAGTAGTATCTCTAGGGGCCAAGAGACCCAGTACTTC	CASSISRGQETQYF
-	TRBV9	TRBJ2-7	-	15	TGTGCCAGCCTCGGACACAACTTGGGCTCCTACGAGCAGTACTTC	CASLGHNLGSYEQYF
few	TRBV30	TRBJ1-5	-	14	TGTGCCTGGGGTGACAGATATAGCAATCAGCCCCAGCATTTT	CAWGDRYSNQPQHF
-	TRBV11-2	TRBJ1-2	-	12	TGTGCCAGCAGCTTAGAGGGTTGGGAGTACACCTTC	CASSLEGWEYTF